A single sample gave rise to the 26 T cell receptor beta chains below, sequenced in a study of T cell changes during pregnancy in multiple sclerosis (dated by TCRdb to between 2018 and 2021). The method was the immunoSEQ multiplex PCR assay. This immuneACCESS table, as held by TCRdb, lists in-frame sequences with V and J called but not all clones. Of the missing ones, under half trace to an unresolved V gene in checked studies; the others have no known cause. The sample contains 60,000 to 65,000 clones, roughly 92% of them found a single time. The top ten clones comprise 1.4% of the sample. Specimen: peripheral blood, collected in the second trimester of pregnancy. These receptor sequences come from a female donor with multiple sclerosis, enrolled in a pregnancy study.

The CDR3 reads CASSQGSELYEQYF. The CDR3 nucleotides read TGTGCCAGCAGCCAAGGTAGCGAGCTCTACGAGCAGTACTTC. The V call is TRBV16, the J call TRBJ2-7; maybe TRBD2 (5 bases). V lost 2 bases and J lost 3, with 11 bases in between. The CDR3 loop spans 14 amino acids. Germline assignment: CDR1 KGHSY and CDR2 FQNENV.

The rearrangement links TRBV15 to TRBJ2-7; TRBD1 matches at 10 bases. The CDR3 has 18 amino acids. The V and J ends lost 4 bases and 3 bases, in that order; junction bases with no gene match: 15. CDR1 is LNHNV and CDR2 is YYDKDF in the germline V gene (reference sequence). CDR3 sequence reads: CATSKTTLRTGGGYEQYF. The DNA for the CDR3 is TGTGCCACCAGCAAAACCACCCTTAGGACAGGGGGAGGCTACGAGCAGTACTTC. Supplemented by reference TRBV15 and TRBJ2-7, the full variable domain reads DAMVIQNPRYQVTQFGKPVTLSCSQTLNHNVMYWYQQKSSQAPKLLFHYYDKDFNNEADTPDNFQSRRPNTSFCFLDIRSPGLGDTAMYLCATSKTTLRTGGGYEQYFGPGTRLTVT.

Concerning this clone: The same CDR3 arises from other DNA sequences in this sample as well. The chain uses TRBV9 and TRBJ1-1; D is uncertain. V lost 0 bases and J 1 base, leaving 7 bases between the germline ends. This CDR3 has 14 residues. CDR1 and CDR2 (germline): SGDLS, YYNGEE. CDR3 region: CASSVAWQNTEAFF. CDR3 coding DNA: TGTGCCAGCAGCGTAGCTTGGCAGAACACTGAAGCTTTCTTT.

The chain combines TRBV6-6 with TRBJ2-2, with D possibly TRBD2 on 7 matching bases. Germline CDR1 and CDR2: MNHNY and SVGAGI (reference sequence). The CDR3 sequence is 16 residues long. Trimming removed 4 bases at V and 5 bases at J, with 17 bases between. This chain's CDR3 is CASSSPNGGQTGELFF. In nucleotides, the CDR3 is TGTGCCAGCAGTTCTCCCAACGGGGGGCAGACCGGGGAGCTGTTTTTT.

The chain uses TRBV29-1 and TRBJ2-6; TRBD1 agrees at 8 bases. After removal of 6 bases from V and 0 bases from J, the junction contained 7 bases not matched to a gene. There are 16 residues in the CDR3. Germline V gives CDR1 SQVTM, CDR2 ANQGSEA. CDR3 region: CSVPRDRSSGANVLTF. In DNA form, the CDR3 reads TGCAGCGTCCCCCGGGACAGGAGCTCTGGGGCCAACGTCCTGACTTTC.

The chain is built from TRBV4-1 and TRBJ2-7, with 7 bases matching TRBD2. Germline assignment: CDR1 MGHRA and CDR2 YSYEKL. This CDR3 is built from 16 residues. The trim removed 1 base at V and 1 base at J, leaving 7 bases unmatched. The chain's CDR3 is CASSQGRASGSYEQYF. The DNA of the CDR3 is TGCGCCAGCAGCCAAGGAAGGGCTAGCGGATCCTACGAGCAGTACTTC.

This clone was observed once. V and J are TRBV6-4 and TRBJ2-2; 11 bases line up with TRBD2. Per the germline V gene, CDR1 is MRHNA and CDR2 is SNTAGT. The V segment lost 5 bases and the J segment 6 bases; nucleotides outside the gene matches: 8. CDR3 length equals 16 residues. The CDR3 spells CASSQLAGVGAGELFF. CDR3 in DNA: TGTGCCAGCAGTCAACTAGCGGGAGTAGGGGCCGGGGAGCTGTTTTTT.

The count of this clone is one. The chain employs TRBV4-2 and TRBJ2-1; TRBD2 might be the D (6 bases). The CDR3 runs to 18 residues. Per germline, CDR1 LGHNA and CDR2 YNFKEQ. Trimming cost V 2 bases and J 2 bases, with 19 bases left between them. CDR3: CASSQQPGERATYNEQFF. The CDR3 region has the DNA TGTGCCAGCAGCCAACAACCGGGGGAGCGGGCGACCTACAATGAGCAGTTCTTC.

The chain joins TRBV30 to TRBJ2-3; D uncertain. Trimming shortened V by 0 bases and J by 2 bases, and 12 bases separated the two germline ends. The length of the CDR3 is 15 residues. Germline V gives CDR1 GTSNPN, CDR2 SVGIG (reference sequence). CDR3 sequence: CAWSVDLGLTDTQYF. In nucleotides, the CDR3 is TGTGCCTGGAGTGTTGATCTAGGCCTCACAGATACGCAGTATTTT.

This chain joins TRBV10-1 and TRBJ2-1, with a possible D match to TRBD2 (6 bases). V was shortened by 1 base and J by 6 bases, with 19 bases between the two germline ends. This CDR3 contains 17 residues. Germline CDR1 reads WNHNN; CDR2 reads SYGVQD (reference sequence). As DNA, the CDR3 is TGCGCCAGCAGTGAGTTCATCGGGGACTCACAAGGCAATGAGCAGTTCTTC. Its translation: CASSEFIGDSQGNEQFF.

V and J are TRBV5-6 and TRBJ2-1, with D perhaps TRBD2 (5 bases). The CDR3 loop spans 14 amino acids. CDR1 and CDR2 (germline): SGHDT, YYEEEE. V was shortened by 0 bases and J by 3 bases, with 7 bases between the two germline ends. The CDR3 nucleotides are TGTGCCAGCAGCTTGGGACGGGGCTACAATGAGCAGTTCTTC. Its translation is CASSLGRGYNEQFF.

This clone has a single count. The gene calls are TRBV2 and TRBJ1-4; 7 bases align to TRBD1. Unmatched junction bases numbered 3, after V lost 4 bases and J lost 4 bases. The CDR3 covers 14 residues. Looked up from germline, CDR1 is SNHLY and CDR2 is FYNNEI. CDR3 DNA sequence: TGTGCCAGCAGTGCAGGGGGTATTAATGAAAAACTGTTTTTT. The encoded protein is CASSAGGINEKLFF.

The rearrangement uses TRBV28 and TRBJ2-5; the match to TRBD2 covers 8 bases. V shed 4 bases and J 0 bases; nucleotides not matched to a gene: 4. Per germline, CDR1 MDHEN and CDR2 SYDVKM. The CDR3 runs to 15 residues. The CDR3 sequence is CASSSLAGDQETQYF. In DNA, the CDR3 is TGTGCCAGCAGTTCCCTAGCGGGCGACCAAGAGACCCAGTACTTC.

V usage is TRBV5-6 and J usage is TRBJ2-7; D perhaps matches TRBD2 (7 bases). Germline values: CDR1 SGHDT, CDR2 YYEEEE. Trimming stripped 4 bases from V and 2 bases from J, with 16 bases between. The length of the CDR3 is 15 residues. The CDR3 spells CASSPVGGLPYEQYF. The CDR3 DNA reads TGTGCCAGCAGCCCGGTGGGGGGGCTCCCCTACGAGCAGTACTTC.

The rearrangement uses TRBV19 and TRBJ1-2; 9 bases map to TRBD1. Germline assignment: CDR1 LNHDA and CDR2 SQIVND (reference sequence). Losses at the gene ends were 3 bases for V and 8 bases for J; bases not matched to a gene: 13. The CDR3 loop spans 16 amino acids. The CDR3 nucleotides are TGTGCCAGTAGTATCTCAGGGACAGGGAGGTTTGGGGGCTACACCTTC. This encodes CASSISGTGRFGGYTF.

This rearrangement joins TRBV7-7 to TRBJ2-7, with 7 nucleotides matching TRBD1. Unmatched junction bases numbered 5, after V lost 5 bases and J lost 1 base. Germline CDR1 reads SSHAT; CDR2 reads FNYEAQ (reference sequence). The CDR3 loop spans 14 amino acids. The DNA for the CDR3 is TGTGCCAGCAGCCGGGACAGTCTTTCCTACGAGCAGTACTTC. It encodes CASSRDSLSYEQYF.

This clone has only one observation. DNA of the CDR3: TGTGCCAGCAGTCCGCGGGACAGGGGGGCCCAGGATGAGCAGTTCTTC. This codes for CASSPRDRGAQDEQFF. The chain employs TRBV27 and TRBJ2-1, with 11 nucleotides matching TRBD1. Germline V gene lookup returns CDR1 MNHEY and CDR2 SMNVEV (reference sequence). Trimming took 5 bases from V and 8 from J; bases not matched to a gene: 11. The CDR3 has 16 amino acids.

The chain has TRBV7-2 and TRBJ2-1, with 11 bases matching TRBD2. The CDR3 covers 14 residues. Germline V CDR1 and CDR2: SGHTA, FQGNSA. Unmatched junction bases numbered 5, after V lost 6 bases and J lost 7 bases. For the CDR3, the DNA is TGTGCCAGCAGGGGGACTAGCGGTGTTAATGAGCAGTTCTTC. This translates into CASRGTSGVNEQFF.

The gene calls are TRBV6-5 and TRBJ1-1; the match to TRBD1 covers 7 bases. Trimming took 2 bases from V and 4 from J; bases not matched to a gene: 10. CDR1 is MNHEY and CDR2 is SVGAGI in the germline V gene. The CDR3 consists of 16 residues. CDR3 coding DNA: TGTGCCAGCAGTTACCCCGACTCGGGACAGAGCACTGAAGCTTTCTTT. Translated, it gives CASSYPDSGQSTEAFF.

V and J are TRBV5-5 and TRBJ1-1; no clear D gene. Germline assignment: CDR1 SGHKS and CDR2 YYEKEE (reference sequence). This CDR3 contains 15 residues. V was clipped by 4 bases and J by 3 bases, with 16 bases between them. CDR3 DNA: TGTGCCAGCAGCAAGTGGGAGAGCGGTCACACTGAAGCTTTCTTT. Translation: CASSKWESGHTEAFF. The complete variable domain, with remaining parts taken from reference TRBV5-5 and TRBJ1-1, reads DAGVTQSPTHLIKTRGQQVTLRCSPISGHKSVSWYQQVLGQGPQFIFQYYEKEERGRGNFPDRFSARQFPNYSSELNVNALLLGDSALYLCASSKWESGHTEAFFGQGTRLTVV.

The V call is TRBV2, the J call TRBJ2-1; TRBD2 might be the D (6 bases). CDR3 length: 15 residues. The germline V and J ends were trimmed by 2 bases and 7 bases, with 15 bases remaining between them. Germline CDR1 is SNHLY and CDR2 is FYNNEI. The CDR3 DNA reads as TGTGCCAGCAGTGAACTTCAAAGTGGGGGGAATGAGCAGTTCTTC. Translation gives CASSELQSGGNEQFF.

The rearrangement joins TRBV7-2 to TRBJ2-5, with 7 bases aligning to TRBD1. Germline V CDR1 and CDR2: SGHTA, FQGNSA. The CDR3 is 14 amino acids. The ends lost 1 base at V and 5 bases at J; junction bases unmatched: 4. Written as DNA, the CDR3 is TGTGCCAGCAGCTTAGACAGGGGTGGGGAGACCCAGTACTTC. This codes for CASSLDRGGETQYF. Combining the CDR3 with reference TRBV7-2 and TRBJ2-5 gives the whole variable domain GAGVSQSPSNKVTEKGKDVELRCDPISGHTALYWYRQSLGQGLEFLIYFQGNSAPDKSGLPSDRFSAERTGGSVSTLTIQRTQQEDSAVYLCASSLDRGGETQYFGPGTRLLVL.

The chain has TRBV30 and TRBJ1-5; a possible D gene is TRBD1 (6 bases). CDR1 GTSNPN and CDR2 SVGIG come from the germline V gene (reference sequence). CDR3 length: 13 residues. Trimming took off 7 bases at V and 0 bases at J, with 10 bases between the two ends. The CDR3 is CALSTGSNQPQHF. The DNA for the CDR3 is TGTGCCTTATCGACAGGTAGCAATCAGCCCCAGCATTTT. The variable domain in full, completed from reference TRBV30 and TRBJ1-5, reads SQTIHQWPATLVQPVGSPLSLECTVEGTSNPNLYWYRQAAGRGLQLLFYSVGIGQISSEVPQNLSASRPQDRQFILSSKKLLLSDSGFYLCALSTGSNQPQHFGDGTRLSIL.

The chain combines TRBV29-1 with TRBJ2-6; possible D gene TRBD1, 6 bases. Germline loops: CDR1 SQVTM, CDR2 ANQGSEA. V was cut by 6 bases and J by 0 bases, with 9 bases left in between. The CDR3 runs 14 residues. The CDR3 reads CSVLGGSGANVLTF. DNA for the CDR3: TGCAGCGTGCTAGGGGGCTCTGGGGCCAACGTCCTGACTTTC.

This clone was picked up a small number of times. This sequence joins TRBV7-9 and TRBJ1-1, with a tentative D call TRBD1 (6 bases). Germline CDR1 and CDR2: SEHNR and FQNEAQ (reference sequence). V lost 5 bases, J lost 5 bases, and 21 bases lay in between. The CDR3 has 16 amino acids. The DNA for the CDR3 is TGTGCCAGCAGCCCGGAAGGGACATTACCGGGTACTGAAGCTTTCTTT. Its translation is CASSPEGTLPGTEAFF.

This clone was detected a few times. The chain recombines TRBV7-9 with TRBJ1-2; D is perhaps TRBD1 (6 bases). Germline loops: CDR1 SEHNR, CDR2 FQNEAQ (reference sequence). Trimming took 1 base from V and 7 from J, leaving 7 bases between them. CDR3 length: 12 residues. The CDR3 coding sequence is TGTGCCAGCAGCTTAGAACAGGGTGGCTACACCTTC. Translating it yields CASSLEQGGYTF.